A single sample gave rise to the 8 T cell receptor beta chains below, sequenced in a study of cytomegalovirus exposure and HLA in healthy donors. This PCR relied on a set of 60 Vbeta primers and 13 Jbeta primers. Measured with immunoSEQ multiplex PCR; TCRdb has only the in-frame clones, and not every one. Found here are roughly 120,000 clones; the top ten clones hold 1%. The specimen was PBMCs. These receptors were taken from a man aged 18 to 29 in good health and CMV-seronegative.

The V call is TRBV19, the J call TRBJ2-3; 10 bases fit TRBD2. CDR3 length equals 16 residues. Trimming cost V 9 bases and J 2 bases; bases outside gene matches: 11. The germline V gene has CDR1 LNHDA and CDR2 SQIVND (reference sequence). The chain's CDR3 is CASPPLAGGLTDTQYF. DNA of the CDR3: TGTGCCAGCCCCCCCTTAGCGGGGGGTCTCACAGATACGCAGTATTTT.

The CDR3 sequence is CASSIGGMTDTSGYTF. The CDR3, as DNA: TGCGCCAGCAGCATTGGAGGGATGACAGATACATCGGGCTACACCTTC. This sequence joins TRBV5-1 and TRBJ1-2, with a possible D match to TRBD1 (5 bases). Trimming left V 4 bases short and J 8 bases short, with 24 bases between. Germline V gene lookup returns CDR1 SGHRS and CDR2 YFSETQ. The CDR3 contains 16 residues. Supplemented by reference TRBV5-1 and TRBJ1-2, the full variable domain reads KAGVTQTPRYLIKTRGQQVTLSCSPISGHRSVSWYQQTPGQGLQFLFEYFSETQRNKGNFPGRFSGRQFSNSRSEMNVSTLELGDSALYLCASSIGGMTDTSGYTFGSGTRLTVV.

As concerns this clone: Different DNA sequences within this sample yield the same CDR3. This rearrangement joins TRBV9 to TRBJ1-4; 7 positions match TRBD1. Germline assignment: CDR1 SGDLS and CDR2 YYNGEE. The ends lost 0 bases at V and 7 bases at J; junction bases unmatched: 3. The CDR3 is made up of 14 amino acids. The DNA of the CDR3 is TGTGCCAGCAGCGTAGGACAGGGAAGTGAAAAACTGTTTTTT. As protein: CASSVGQGSEKLFF. Using reference TRBV9 and TRBJ1-4 for the parts outside the CDR3, the full variable domain is DSGVTQTPKHLITATGQRVTLRCSPRSGDLSVYWYQQSLDQGLQFLIQYYNGEERAKGNILERFSAQQFPDLHSELNLSSLELGDSALYFCASSVGQGSEKLFFGSGTQLSVL.

The J gene is TRBJ1-2, the V gene TRBV2, with D tentatively TRBD1 (5 bases). From germline, CDR1 is SNHLY and CDR2 FYNNEI. Trimming stripped 8 bases from V and 5 bases from J, with 15 bases between. The CDR3 length is 13 residues. Here the CDR3 DNA reads TGTGCCAGCCTAGGCAGGGCGGGATATGGCTACACCTTC. Translated, it gives CASLGRAGYGYTF. Together with reference TRBV2 and TRBJ1-2, the CDR3 gives the full variable domain: EPEVTQTPSHQVTQMGQEVILRCVPISNHLYFYWYRQILGQKVEFLVSFYNNEISEKSEIFDDQFSVERPDGSNFTLKIRSTKLEDSAMYFCASLGRAGYGYTFGSGTRLTVV.

The genes are TRBV28 and TRBJ1-1; possible D gene TRBD1, 5 bases. The CDR3 loop spans 13 amino acids. V lost 10 bases to trimming and J lost 4 bases, with 16 bases between them. The germline V gene has CDR1 MDHEN and CDR2 SYDVKM. The CDR3 region has the DNA TGTGCCACCTTAAGAGACAGATTCACTGAAGCTTTCTTT. It yields the protein CATLRDRFTEAFF.

J is TRBJ2-1 and V is TRBV5-1; 12 bases are a match to TRBD2. CDR1 is SGHRS, CDR2 YFSETQ, per germline. V lost 0 bases and J lost 9; bases outside the gene matches: 7. This CDR3 contains 16 residues. CDR3 in DNA: TGCGCCAGCAGCTTGGCCCCGGCTAGCGGGGGGGGTGAGCAGTTCTTC. Amino acids: CASSLAPASGGGEQFF.

The chain couples TRBV7-2 to TRBJ1-2; D is uncertain. The CDR3 consists of 12 residues. V was pared by 5 bases and J by 8 bases, with 12 bases between. Germline values: CDR1 SGHTA, CDR2 FQGNSA. Here the CDR3 reads CASSDYGRGYTF. The DNA for the CDR3 is TGTGCCAGCAGCGACTATGGACGGGGCTACACCTTC.

This sequence joins TRBV18 and TRBJ2-7; TRBD1 matches 7 bases. The junction had 10 bases not matched to a gene; V was cut back by 8 bases and J by 0 bases. The CDR3 extends over 15 amino acids. From germline, CDR1 is KGHSH and CDR2 LQKENI. The CDR3 nucleotides read TGTGCCAGCCTACTTAACGGACAGGCCTCCTACGAGCAGTACTTC. Amino acids: CASLLNGQASYEQYF.